The clone carrying this TCR beta chain was seen repeatedly, ten times or more. Its antigen is unknown. The sample belongs to a study of T cells in Graves' hyperthyroidism and ophthalmopathy. Regarding the study as a whole: Blood samples included most of the expanded thyroid clonotypes exceeding 0.001.

V lost 6 bases, J lost 0 bases, and 20 bases lay in between. Looked up from germline, CDR1 is ENHRY and CDR2 is SYGVKD. This CDR3 has 18 residues. The diagnostic basis comprised clinical symptoms, serum thyroxine and TRAb, thyroid ultrasound and orbital computed tomography. Amplification of TCR beta CDR3 regions was performed using RNA transcripts as template. The HTBI primer set drove a first-round RT-PCR of the TCR CDR3. Via MiXCR, TCRdb re-called the multiplex PCR reads, giving one row per CDR3 protein. The profile covers about 540,000 distinct CDR3 sequences, with around 45% appearing a single time and about 8% taken by the ten largest.

V is TRBV10-3 and J is TRBJ2-2; D is perhaps TRBD2 (6 bases). Material: peripheral blood or thyroid tissue (not recorded which). This receptor was obtained from a woman aged 18 to 35 with Graves' hyperthyroidism. This CDR3 is CAISRVGGVRTNTGELFF. In DNA form, the CDR3 reads TGTGCCATCAGCCGAGTGGGGGGAGTTAGAACGAACACCGGGGAGCTGTTTTTT.